A selection of T cell receptor beta chains follows, all from one sample in a study of blood T cell repertoires in COVID-19. The protocol was immunoSEQ multiplex PCR, while the TCRdb copy is restricted to in-frame clones and leaves out a portion. The sample carries a few hundred thousand clones, 86% recorded once. Sequencing was performed on peripheral blood. Source of these receptors: a woman in her 70s with COVID-19, enrolled during active disease. Both conserved end residues are part of each CDR3. The D gene is left open where the match is weak. Not all rows give a size; the values are once, few, many and, for expanded clones, a class.

J	size	V	D	DNA	CDR3
TRBJ2-1	-	TRBV30	-	TGTGCCTGGAGTTGGGCGGGGGCTGAGAATGAGCAGTTCTTC	CAWSWAGAENEQFF
TRBJ2-4	-	TRBV28	-	TGTGCCAGCAGTACCACAGGGCACATTCAGTACTTC	CASSTTGHIQYF
TRBJ2-1	-	TRBV10-3	TRBD2	TGTGCCATCAGTGATTTAACTAGCGGGGGATCCTACAATGAGCAGTTCTTC	CAISDLTSGGSYNEQFF
TRBJ2-5	-	TRBV3-1/TRBV3-2	TRBD2	TGTGCCAGCAGCCAAGACCCACCGGGGGGCCAGTACTTC	CASSQDPPGGQYF
TRBJ2-5	-	TRBV14	TRBD1	TGTGCCAGCAGCTTTGCTGGGACAGTTCCTCAAGAGACCCAGTACTTC	CASSFAGTVPQETQYF
TRBJ2-3	-	TRBV19	TRBD1	TGTGCCAGTAGTCCTTCTAGACAGGGGGACACAGATACGCAGTATTTT	CASSPSRQGDTDTQYF
TRBJ2-7	-	TRBV5-8	-	TGTGCCAGCAGCTTCGGAGGGCCTAACTACGAGCAGTACTTC	CASSFGGPNYEQYF
TRBJ1-1	once	TRBV19	-	TGTGCCAGTAGTAAAGAACGGGGGACTGAAGCTTTCTTT	CASSKERGTEAFF
TRBJ2-1	-	TRBV25-1	-	TGTGCCAGCAGTGCGAGATTTGAGCAGTTCTTC	CASSARFEQFF
TRBJ1-2	-	TRBV19	TRBD1	TGTGCCAGTAGTTTCACAGGGGACTACACCTTC	CASSFTGDYTF
TRBJ1-4	-	TRBV29-1	TRBD1	TGCAGCGTTGAAGATCTGGCAGGGGGCAATGAAAAACTGTTTTTT	CSVEDLAGGNEKLFF
TRBJ1-3	-	TRBV6-5	TRBD1	TGTGCCAGCAGCAGGGACAGAAACTCTGGAAACACCATATATTTT	CASSRDRNSGNTIYF
TRBJ2-4	-	TRBV10-3	-	TGTGCCATCAGTGAGGGCAGGATCCTAGCCAAAAACATTCAGTACTTC	CAISEGRILAKNIQYF
TRBJ1-4	-	TRBV30	-	TGTGCCTGGAAAACCAGGGGTAGAGAAAAACTGTTTTTT	CAWKTRGREKLFF
TRBJ1-1	-	TRBV30	TRBD1	TGTGCCTGGAGCAAGCCGGGACAGAGAACTGAAGCTTTCTTT	CAWSKPGQRTEAFF
TRBJ2-1	-	TRBV30	-	TGTGCCTGGAGTCCCGGACTACTCATCCAGGAGCAGTTCTTC	CAWSPGLLIQEQFF
TRBJ2-1	few	TRBV20-1	-	TGCAGTGCTCTAGCGAATGAGCAGTTCTTC	CSALANEQFF
TRBJ2-3	once	TRBV4-3	TRBD2	TGCGCCAGCAGCCAAGAGGCTCGTAGCGGGGGAAGTGCAGATACGCAGTATTTT	CASSQEARSGGSADTQYF
TRBJ2-5	-	TRBV9	TRBD1	TGTGCCAGCAGCCCCAGGGGACAGGGGGTGAGAGAGACCCAGTACTTC	CASSPRGQGVRETQYF
TRBJ1-4	once	TRBV5-1	TRBD1	TGCGCCAGCAGCTTGGCCGGGACAGGAGGTGAAAAACTGTTTTTT	CASSLAGTGGEKLFF
TRBJ2-5	few	TRBV24-1	-	TGTGCCACCAGTGATCCCAGGGACCAAGAGACCCAGTACTTC	CATSDPRDQETQYF
TRBJ2-1	-	TRBV6-2/TRBV6-3	TRBD2	TGTGCCAGCGGCCGACGCCGGGACTACTACAATGAGCAGTTCTTC	CASGRRRDYYNEQFF
TRBJ2-5	-	TRBV5-5	TRBD2	TGTGCCAGCCGGCGGGGGGGCGCGGGGGAAGAGACCCAGTACTTC	CASRRGGAGEETQYF
TRBJ1-2	once	TRBV12-3/TRBV12-4	TRBD1	TGTGCCAGCAGTTGGACAGGGGTAGATGGCTACACCTTC	CASSWTGVDGYTF
TRBJ1-1	-	TRBV7-6	-	TGTGCCAGCAGCTTAGCGCCAGGGAACACTGAAGCTTTCTTT	CASSLAPGNTEAFF
TRBJ2-7	-	TRBV6-5	-	TGTGCCAGCAGCACGCGAGGGGGGGCGCGGGAGCAGTACTTC	CASSTRGGAREQYF
TRBJ2-7	-	TRBV5-6	-	TGTGCCAGCAGCTCACAGGGAGTATACGAGCAGTACTTC	CASSSQGVYEQYF
TRBJ2-7	-	TRBV7-7	-	TGTGCCAGCAGCTTAGGAGACGAGCAGTACTTC	CASSLGDEQYF
TRBJ1-6	-	TRBV6-5	-	TGTGCCAGCACCCCGGGGCAGGGGACCTCACCCCTCCACTTT	CASTPGQGTSPLHF
TRBJ2-5	-	TRBV21-1	-	TGTGCCAGCAGCAAAAAGTGGGGACAGGCGAAAAAAGAGACCCAGTACTTC	CASSKKWGQAKKETQYF
TRBJ1-6	few	TRBV28	-	TGTGCCAGCAGTCCCACCGGGGTATATTCACCCCTCCACTTT	CASSPTGVYSPLHF
TRBJ2-1	-	TRBV6-5	TRBD2	TGTGCCAGCAGTTACAGCGGGGCCAATGAGCAGTTCTTC	CASSYSGANEQFF
TRBJ2-2	-	TRBV12-5	-	TGTGCTAGTGGTTTGACAATCGCGGGTGGGGAGCTGTTTTTT	CASGLTIAGGELFF
TRBJ2-1	-	TRBV24-1	TRBD2	TGTGCCACCAGTGCCGCCCTAGCGGGGGGCAATGAGCAGTTCTTC	CATSAALAGGNEQFF
TRBJ2-3	once	TRBV6-5	TRBD1	TGTGCCAGCAGTTCCCCGGGACAGAAGGAGTATTTT	CASSSPGQKEYF
TRBJ2-5	-	TRBV2	TRBD2	TGTGCCAGCAGTGAAACGGGGGGGCTGGAGACCCAGTACTTC	CASSETGGLETQYF
TRBJ1-2	-	TRBV5-1	-	TGCGCCAGCAGCTTGACGACTGATGGCTACACCTTC	CASSLTTDGYTF
TRBJ2-7	-	TRBV7-2	-	TGTGCCAGCAGCCCCCTGCGAATTTCCTACGAGCAGTACTTC	CASSPLRISYEQYF
TRBJ1-2	-	TRBV12-3/TRBV12-4	-	TGTGCCAGCAGTTTTGGGAGGCAGGGAAGCTACACCTTC	CASSFGRQGSYTF
TRBJ1-1	-	TRBV30	-	TGTGCCTCTCTACAGGGTTACACTGAAGCTTTCTTT	CASLQGYTEAFF
TRBJ2-7	once	TRBV18	-	TGTGCCAGCTCACCAAGGAGGGACTACGAGCAGTACTTC	CASSPRRDYEQYF
TRBJ1-3	-	TRBV6-1	-	TGTGCCAGCAGTGAACTGGCCCTCTCTGGAAACACCATATATTTT	CASSELALSGNTIYF
TRBJ1-4	-	TRBV4-1	TRBD1	TGCGCCAGCAGCCAGGCCGGGACAGGGTATGAAAAACTGTTTTTT	CASSQAGTGYEKLFF
TRBJ1-3	-	TRBV4-1	TRBD1	TGCGCCAGCAGCCGGGGAGTAGGACAGGGGGTTGGAAACACCATATATTTT	CASSRGVGQGVGNTIYF
TRBJ1-2	-	TRBV2	TRBD1	TGTGCCAGCAGGGGTGACAGGGGATTTGTCGGCGGCTACACCTTC	CASRGDRGFVGGYTF
TRBJ2-2	-	TRBV7-2	TRBD1	TGTGCCAGCAGCTTGAACAGGGGGCCGACTGGCGGGGAGCTGTTTTTT	CASSLNRGPTGGELFF
TRBJ1-1	-	TRBV28	-	TGTGCCAGCAGTTTATTGGTAGGCAGGGCAGGCACTGAAGCTTTCTTT	CASSLLVGRAGTEAFF
TRBJ1-2	-	TRBV6-1	-	TGTGCCAGCAGTGATCCGGGTGCAGAGGGCTACACCTTC	CASSDPGAEGYTF
TRBJ2-7	-	TRBV5-1	TRBD1	TGCGCCAGCAGTCAGACAGGGGCAGCCCACGAGCAGTACTTC	CASSQTGAAHEQYF
TRBJ1-3	-	TRBV7-2	-	TGTGCCAGCAGCTTAGATAAAACTGGAAACACCATATATTTT	CASSLDKTGNTIYF